This TCR beta chain was sequenced for a study of CD8 T cells in Susac syndrome. Germline-derived CDR1 and CDR2 are LGHDT and YNNKEL (reference sequence). Unmatched junction bases numbered 7, after V lost 4 bases and J lost 5 bases. This CDR3 region has 14 residues. Reverse transcription of 0.5 to 1 ug RNA was performed with random hexamers. It was immunoSEQ multiplex PCR that amplified TCR beta CDR3 across 54 Vbeta and 13 Jbeta. Each CDR3 protein gets one entry after TCRdb re-called the immunoSEQ multiplex PCR reads with MiXCR. Of 130,000 to 150,000 distinct CDR3 sequences detected, around 94% appear once; the ten largest clones hold 0.25% to 0.3%. Peripheral blood CD8+ and CD4+ T cells were profiled by TCR beta sequencing. Purification of the CD8+ and CD4+ T cells relied on negative isolation, and TEMRA cells underwent FACS enrichment.

This TCR derives from a human donor in good health. The J gene is TRBJ2-7, the V gene TRBV3-1; 8 bases line up with TRBD1. Source material: CD8+ T cells from PBMCs. CDR3: CASSPQGVGDEQYF. The CDR3 DNA follows: TGTGCCAGCAGCCCACAGGGGGTCGGCGACGAGCAGTACTTC.